The sequence of this T cell receptor beta chain was determined in a study of blood T cell repertoires in COVID-19. Background on the study: The origin of the acute and convalescent COVID-19 samples was the United States, Italy and Spain.

As handled by the study authors: For nucleated cells, counts were estimated from reference gene primer amplification. Profiled with immunoSEQ multiplex PCR; TCRdb holds only in-frame clones, not every one. V, J and clone size were drawn from that table, and D and trimming were deduced from the DNA. The sample yields fewer than 85,000 clones, around 82% seen once. Germline loops: CDR1 LNHDA, CDR2 SQIVND (reference sequence). V lost 5 bases to trimming and J lost 5 bases, with 13 bases between them. This CDR3 spans 15 amino acids. The chain recombines TRBV19 with TRBJ1-6; possible D gene TRBD1, 5 bases. This receptor was taken from a human donor in a cohort sampled during active COVID-19. Sequenced: peripheral blood. The DNA of the CDR3 is TGTGCCAGTAGTCCCCGTGGGGGGAATAATTCACCCCTCCACTTT. Translation gives CASSPRGGNNSPLHF.